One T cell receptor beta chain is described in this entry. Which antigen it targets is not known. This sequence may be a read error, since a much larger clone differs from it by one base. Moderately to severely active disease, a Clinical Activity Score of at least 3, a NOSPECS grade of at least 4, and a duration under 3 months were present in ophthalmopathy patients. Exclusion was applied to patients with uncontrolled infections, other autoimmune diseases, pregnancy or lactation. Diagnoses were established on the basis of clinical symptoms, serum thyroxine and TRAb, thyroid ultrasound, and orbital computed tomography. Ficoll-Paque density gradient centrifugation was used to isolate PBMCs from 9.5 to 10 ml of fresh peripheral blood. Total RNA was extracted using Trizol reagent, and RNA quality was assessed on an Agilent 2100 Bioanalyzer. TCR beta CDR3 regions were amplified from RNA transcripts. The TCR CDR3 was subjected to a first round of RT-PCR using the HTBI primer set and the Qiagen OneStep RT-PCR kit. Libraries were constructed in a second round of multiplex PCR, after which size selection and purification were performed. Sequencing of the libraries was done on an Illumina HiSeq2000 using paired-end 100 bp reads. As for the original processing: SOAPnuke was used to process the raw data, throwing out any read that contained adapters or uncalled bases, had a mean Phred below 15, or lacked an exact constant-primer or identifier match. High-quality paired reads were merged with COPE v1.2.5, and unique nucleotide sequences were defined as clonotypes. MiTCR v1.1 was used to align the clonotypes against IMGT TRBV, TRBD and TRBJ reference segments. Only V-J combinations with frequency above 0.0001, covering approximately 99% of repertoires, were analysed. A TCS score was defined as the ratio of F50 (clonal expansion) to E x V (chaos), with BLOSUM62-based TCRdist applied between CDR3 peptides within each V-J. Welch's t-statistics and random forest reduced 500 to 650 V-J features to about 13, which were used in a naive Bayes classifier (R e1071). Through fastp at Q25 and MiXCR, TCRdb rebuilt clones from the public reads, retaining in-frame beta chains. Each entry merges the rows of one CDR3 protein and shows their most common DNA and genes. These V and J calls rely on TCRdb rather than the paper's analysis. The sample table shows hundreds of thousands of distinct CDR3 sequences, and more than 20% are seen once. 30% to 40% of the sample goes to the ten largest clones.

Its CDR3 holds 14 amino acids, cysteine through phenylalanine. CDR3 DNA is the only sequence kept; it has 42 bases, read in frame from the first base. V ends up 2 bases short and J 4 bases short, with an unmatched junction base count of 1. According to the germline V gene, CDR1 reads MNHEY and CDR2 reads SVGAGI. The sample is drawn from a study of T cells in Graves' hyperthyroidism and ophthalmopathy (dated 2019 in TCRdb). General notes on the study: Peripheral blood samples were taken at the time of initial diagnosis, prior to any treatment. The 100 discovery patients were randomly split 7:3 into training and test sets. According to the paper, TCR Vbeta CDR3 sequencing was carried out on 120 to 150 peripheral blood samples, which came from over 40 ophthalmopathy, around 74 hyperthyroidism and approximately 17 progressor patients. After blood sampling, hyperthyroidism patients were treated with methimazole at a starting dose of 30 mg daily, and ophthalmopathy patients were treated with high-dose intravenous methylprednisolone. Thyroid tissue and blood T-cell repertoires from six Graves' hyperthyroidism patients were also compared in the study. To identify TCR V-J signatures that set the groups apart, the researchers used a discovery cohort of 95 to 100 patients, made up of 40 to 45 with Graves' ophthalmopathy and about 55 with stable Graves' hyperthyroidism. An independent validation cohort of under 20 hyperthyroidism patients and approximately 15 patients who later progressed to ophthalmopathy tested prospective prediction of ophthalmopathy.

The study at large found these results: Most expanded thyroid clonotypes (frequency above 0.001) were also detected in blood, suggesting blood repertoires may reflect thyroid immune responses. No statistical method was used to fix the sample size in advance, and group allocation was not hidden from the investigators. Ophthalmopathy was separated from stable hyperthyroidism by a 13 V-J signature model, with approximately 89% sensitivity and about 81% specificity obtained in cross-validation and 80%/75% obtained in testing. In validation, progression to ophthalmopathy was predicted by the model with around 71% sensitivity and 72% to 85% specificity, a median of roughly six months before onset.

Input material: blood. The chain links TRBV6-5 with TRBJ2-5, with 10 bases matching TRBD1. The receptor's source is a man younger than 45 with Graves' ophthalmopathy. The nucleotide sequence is TGTGCCAGCAGTTACGACAGGGGGCGAGAGACCCAGTACTTC. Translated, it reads CASSYDRGRETQYF.